The 18 T cell receptor beta chains below come from one sample, sequenced in a study of blood T cell repertoires in COVID-19 (dated by TCRdb to 2018 to 2020). The library was generated by the immunoSEQ multiplex PCR assay. The source is immuneACCESS, and TCRdb retained only in-frame sequences with V and J called. Part of the clones is not carried over; for the studies checked, unresolved V genes explain less than half of this, and the remainder is unexplained. The sample contains 120,000 to 150,000 clones, 85% of them found a single time. The top ten hold 2.5% to 3% of the sample. Sequencing used peripheral blood. The source of these receptors is a woman in her thirties or forties with active or convalescent COVID-19.

J is TRBJ2-6 and V is TRBV7-2; no reliable D call. The germline gives CDR1 SGHTA, CDR2 FQGNSA. The V and J ends lost 4 bases and 0 bases respectively, with 4 bases between them. The CDR3 runs 14 residues. CDR3 in DNA: TGTGCCAGCAGCTCGAGCTCTGGGGCCAACGTCCTGACTTTC. It specifies CASSSSSGANVLTF.

This sequence joins TRBV28 and TRBJ2-1; the match to TRBD1 covers 11 bases. The CDR3 covers 19 residues. Germline V gives CDR1 MDHEN, CDR2 SYDVKM. The J segment lost 5 bases and the V segment lost 4 bases, leaving 16 bases of the junction unmatched. The CDR3: CASSSNLGATGQGDNEQFF. CDR3 in DNA: TGTGCCAGCAGTTCTAACTTAGGGGCCACGGGACAGGGGGACAATGAGCAGTTCTTC.

The gene calls are TRBV3-1 (or the pseudogene TRBV3-2) and TRBJ1-4; the D gene is possibly TRBD1 (6 bases). Trimming took off 0 bases at V and 5 bases at J, with 13 bases between the two ends. Germline-derived CDR1 and CDR2 are LGHDT and YNNKEL (reference sequence). This CDR3 region has 16 residues. CDR3 bases: TGTGCCAGCAGCCAAGATAGGGCAGGGGCCAATGAAAAACTGTTTTTT. Its protein product is CASSQDRAGANEKLFF.

The chain recombines TRBV6-6 with TRBJ1-3, with 9 bases identical to TRBD1. CDR3 length: 14 amino acids. V lost 6 bases, J lost 5 bases, and 5 bases stayed unmatched. CDR1 is MNHNY, CDR2 SVGAGI, per germline (reference sequence). The CDR3 is CASSEGQGRNTIYF. The CDR3 DNA reads as TGTGCCAGCAGCGAGGGACAGGGACGAAACACCATATATTTT.

This chain connects TRBV28 to TRBJ2-3; 8 nucleotides agree with TRBD2. This CDR3 is 16 amino acids long. Germline V gene data show CDR1 as MDHEN and CDR2 as SYDVKM. Losses at the gene ends were 5 bases for V and 1 base for J; bases not matched to a gene: 8. CDR3 amino acids: CASSNRGRRGTDTQYF. As DNA, the CDR3 is TGTGCCAGCAGTAATCGCGGGAGGAGGGGCACAGATACGCAGTATTTT.

With respect to this clone: Different DNA sequences within this sample yield the same CDR3. This sequence joins TRBV30 and TRBJ1-1, with a weak D call TRBD1 (6 bases). This CDR3 has 13 residues. Germline V gene lookup returns CDR1 GTSNPN and CDR2 SVGIG (reference sequence). The V end lost 0 bases, the J end lost 2 bases, and 7 bases lay between the germline ends. The CDR3 reads CAWSVQGNTEAFF. As DNA, the CDR3 is TGTGCCTGGAGTGTACAGGGAAACACTGAAGCTTTCTTT. Using reference TRBV30 and TRBJ1-1 for the parts outside the CDR3, the full variable domain is SQTIHQWPATLVQPVGSPLSLECTVEGTSNPNLYWYRQAAGRGLQLLFYSVGIGQISSEVPQNLSASRPQDRQFILSSKKLLLSDSGFYLCAWSVQGNTEAFFGQGTRLTVV.

On this clone itself: One end of the junction varies from germline; a read error may be responsible. This chain links TRBV28 with TRBJ1-3; 7 nucleotides line up with TRBD1. The CDR3 spans 13 residues. In germline, CDR1 is MDHEN, CDR2 SYDVKM. CDR3 in amino acids: CASSLDDRERPRF. Here the CDR3 DNA reads TGTGCCAGCAGTTTAGATGACAGGGAAAGACCTCGGTTT. Looking up the rest from reference TRBV28 and TRBJ1-3 gives the full variable domain: DVKVTQSSRYLVKRTGEKVFLECVQDMDHENMFWYRQDPGLGLRLIYFSYDVKMKEKGDIPEGYSVSREKKERFSLILESASTNQTSMYLCASSLDDRERPRFGEGSWLTVV.

This clone was counted a single time. The chain employs TRBV25-1 and TRBJ2-1; 10 nucleotides line up with TRBD2. V was pared by 2 bases and J by 2 bases, with 3 bases of the junction left unmatched. The CDR3 is 16 amino acids. Germline CDR1 and CDR2: MGHDK and SYGVNS. The CDR3 loop is CASSENLAGAYNEQFF. Written as DNA, the CDR3 is TGTGCCAGCAGTGAAAACCTAGCGGGAGCCTACAATGAGCAGTTCTTC.

V is TRBV5-6 and J is TRBJ1-2; unclear D gene. Per the germline V gene, CDR1 is SGHDT and CDR2 is YYEEEE. The V gene lost 1 base and the J gene lost 5 bases, with 15 bases spanning the gap. The length of the CDR3 is 15 residues. The CDR3 nucleotides read TGTGCCAGCAGCTTGAGGATTCTCGCGGGGTATGGCTACACCTTC. Residues: CASSLRILAGYGYTF.

CDR3 bases: TGTGCCAGCAGTTATGGGACAGGGGTCTATCGAGTCGCCTACAATGAGCAGTTCTTC. This gives the protein CASSYGTGVYRVAYNEQFF. The chain combines TRBV27 with TRBJ2-1; 10 nucleotides agree with TRBD1. The CDR3 has 19 residues. Germline loops: CDR1 MNHEY, CDR2 SMNVEV (reference sequence). The V gene end was trimmed by 4 bases and the J gene end by 2 bases; junction bases not matched to a gene: 14.

The V gene is TRBV5-3, the J gene TRBJ1-2, with TRBD1 as a possible D gene (5 bases). TRBV5-3 is reported as an ORF; its role is uncertain. The CDR3 consists of 15 residues. The ends were cut back, 2 bases at V and 4 bases at J, with 15 bases in the middle. CDR3 in amino acids: CARSLRTPSLYGYTF. The DNA for the CDR3 is TGTGCCAGAAGCTTACGGACACCTTCCCTCTATGGCTACACCTTC.

The chain recombines TRBV29-1 with TRBJ2-1; 12 positions agree with TRBD1. The CDR3 contains 15 residues. The V segment lost 1 base and the J segment 7 bases; nucleotides outside the gene matches: 5. Germline CDR1 and CDR2: SQVTM and ANQGSEA. The CDR3, as DNA: TGCAGCGTTGAAGGGGGACAGGGGGCGCGGAATGAGCAGTTCTTC. It encodes CSVEGGQGARNEQFF.

This chain connects TRBV19 to TRBJ1-4; 9 nucleotides match TRBD1. The length of the CDR3 is 17 residues. Germline CDR1 is LNHDA and CDR2 is SQIVND (reference sequence). With 2 bases clipped from V and 0 bases from J, the junction kept 4 bases outside the gene matches. The CDR3 DNA reads as TGTGCCAGTAGTATAAGGGGGACAGGGTCAACTAATGAAAAACTGTTTTTT. Translating gives CASSIRGTGSTNEKLFF.

The chain recombines TRBV11-3 with TRBJ2-3, with D possibly being TRBD2 (7 bases). Germline V gene data show CDR1 as SGHNT and CDR2 as YENEEA. Trimming took 0 bases from V and 2 from J, leaving 27 bases between them. This CDR3 region has 21 residues. CDR3 sequence (DNA): TGTGCCAGCAGCTTAGAGGGATGGGGGCTAGCGGCCAATACGATCACAGATACGCAGTATTTT. The encoded protein is CASSLEGWGLAANTITDTQYF.

A single count supports this clone. The chain recombines TRBV28 with TRBJ1-3; maybe TRBD1 (6 bases). The CDR3 is 15 residues long. The germline V gene encodes CDR1 MDHEN and CDR2 SYDVKM. Trimming took off 7 bases at V and 0 bases at J, with 13 bases between the two ends. CDR3 bases: TGTGCCAGCATAACGGGACACCTCTCTGGAAACACCATATATTTT. The encoded protein is CASITGHLSGNTIYF.

V usage is TRBV28 and J usage is TRBJ1-2, with D possibly matching TRBD1 (5 bases). Trimming shortened V by 3 bases and J by 3 bases, and 14 bases separated the two germline ends. The CDR3 is made up of 15 amino acids. The germline gives CDR1 MDHEN, CDR2 SYDVKM. The CDR3 nucleotides are TGTGCCAGCAGTTTCGGTCGGTCGGGGGACTATGGCTACACCTTC. Encoded protein: CASSFGRSGDYGYTF.

The chain uses TRBV6-4 and TRBJ2-3; 9 bases line up with TRBD2. This CDR3 spans 17 amino acids. The V gene end was trimmed by 5 bases and the J gene end by 0 bases; junction bases not matched to a gene: 9. The germline CDR1 and CDR2 sequences are MRHNA and SNTAGT. The CDR3 coding sequence is TGTGCCAGCAGTAAAGCCGGGACTAGCATTAGCACAGATACGCAGTATTTT. It codes for CASSKAGTSISTDTQYF.

The rearrangement uses TRBV6-2 or TRBV6-3 and TRBJ2-1; TRBD2 matches at 7 bases. Germline CDR1 MNHEY, CDR2 SVGEGT. With V trimmed by 0 bases and J by 1 base, 6 bases remained unmatched. This CDR3 contains 17 residues. As DNA, the CDR3 is TGTGCCAGCAGTTACTCGACTCTAGCGGCATCCTACAATGAGCAGTTCTTC. It translates to CASSYSTLAASYNEQFF.